This is a list of T cell receptor beta chains from one sample in a study of T cell changes during pregnancy in multiple sclerosis. Using immunoSEQ multiplex PCR, the repertoire was profiled, and TCRdb retains in-frame clones only, with some absent. Of tens of thousands of clones listed, 90% to 95% are singletons. Sample: CD4+ T cells from peripheral blood mononuclear cells, taken after pregnancy. These receptor sequences come from a female donor with multiple sclerosis, enrolled in a pregnancy study. The CDR3 runs from the conserved cysteine through the conserved F or W. Fields, in order: CDR3 DNA, CDR3 protein, J gene, clone size, V gene, D gene. A D gene is named only where the DNA matches it firmly. Rows give clone size only sometimes, using once, few, many, or a class for an expanded clone.

TGTGCCTGGAGTAGGGGACTACGCGAGCAGTACTTC,CAWSRGLREQYF,TRBJ2-7,-,TRBV30,TRBD2
TGTGCCAGCACTCTAGGGCTAGCCGCGAACACCGGGGAGCTGTTTTTT,CASTLGLAANTGELFF,TRBJ2-2,once,TRBV28,-
TGTGCCAGCAGCGTAGCAACAGGGCAGATGGGCTACACCTTC,CASSVATGQMGYTF,TRBJ1-2,once,TRBV7-9,-
TGTGCCAGCAGTAACAGGGTCGAGCAGTACTTC,CASSNRVEQYF,TRBJ2-7,-,TRBV28,-
TGTGCCAGTAATCCGGGACTGAGTAACTATGGCTACACCTTC,CASNPGLSNYGYTF,TRBJ1-2,-,TRBV2,-
TGTGCCAGCAGCTCCGTAAGAGACTACAATGAGCAGTTCTTC,CASSSVRDYNEQFF,TRBJ2-1,-,TRBV11-2,-
TGTGCCAGCAGCTTAGGAGCCGGAAACACCATATATTTT,CASSLGAGNTIYF,TRBJ1-3,-,TRBV13,-
TGTGCCAGTAGTATCCTCGGGGACACTGAAGCTTTCTTT,CASSILGDTEAFF,TRBJ1-1,-,TRBV19,-
TGCGCCAGCAGCTATGGTGCCTCCAGGTTAGAGCAGTACTTC,CASSYGASRLEQYF,TRBJ2-7,-,TRBV5-1,-
TGCGCCAGCAGCTCTGAACCCGGGTCCCCGAGAGATGAGCAGTTCTTC,CASSSEPGSPRDEQFF,TRBJ2-1,-,TRBV5-1,-
TGTGCCAGCAGTTCCGGCGGGAATGAGCAGTTCTTC,CASSSGGNEQFF,TRBJ2-1,once,TRBV27,-
TGTGCCAGCAGCTTAGCGGGAGGAAGCTCCTACAATGAGCAGTTCTTC,CASSLAGGSSYNEQFF,TRBJ2-1,-,TRBV5-6,TRBD2
TGTGCCAGCAGCCCCGGGACAGGCGAAAAACTGTTTTTT,CASSPGTGEKLFF,TRBJ1-4,-,TRBV11-2,TRBD1
TGTGCCAGCAGCTTACCCCCGGGACTAGTGGGGCCCAGTGAGCAGTTCTTC,CASSLPPGLVGPSEQFF,TRBJ2-1,-,TRBV7-2,TRBD2
TGTGCCAGCAGACTGACAGGCTCGACCTACGAGCAGTACTTC,CASRLTGSTYEQYF,TRBJ2-7,-,TRBV28,-
TGTGCCAGCAGCTCTACAGGGACCGGGGAGCTGTTTTTT,CASSSTGTGELFF,TRBJ2-2,-,TRBV11-3,-
TGTGCCAGTAGTTTCGTTGGGACTGGAGACGACGAGCAGTACTTC,CASSFVGTGDDEQYF,TRBJ2-7,-,TRBV19,-
TGTGCCAGCAGCCACCCAGGGACATTCGGTTACGAGCAGTACTTC,CASSHPGTFGYEQYF,TRBJ2-7,-,TRBV14,-
TGTGCCAGCAGACGAGGGCAAGGAAATGGCTACACCTTC,CASRRGQGNGYTF,TRBJ1-2,-,TRBV2,-
TGTGCCATTTCCGGGAATCAGCCCTCTGGGGCCAACGTCCTGACTTTC,CAISGNQPSGANVLTF,TRBJ2-6,-,TRBV10-3,-
TGTGCCAGCAGTTTGACTAGCGGGCTGGGAGATACGCAGTATTTT,CASSLTSGLGDTQYF,TRBJ2-3,-,TRBV28,TRBD2
TGTGCCAGTAGTATGTCCGGGACAGGGTATCAGCCCCAGCATTTT,CASSMSGTGYQPQHF,TRBJ1-5,-,TRBV19,TRBD1
TGTGCCAGTAGAGGACAGGGACGGAACTATGGCTACACCTTC,CASRGQGRNYGYTF,TRBJ1-2,-,TRBV19,TRBD1
TGTGCCAGCAGCTTTACCGGGACAGGGTTCGACGAGCAGTACTTC,CASSFTGTGFDEQYF,TRBJ2-7,-,TRBV11-2,TRBD1
TGTGCCAGCAGTGAGAGACAGGGGCCCTACTATGGCTACACCTTC,CASSERQGPYYGYTF,TRBJ1-2,-,TRBV2,TRBD1
TGTGCCAGCAGTAAGGACAGGGGAGAAGATACGCAGTATTTT,CASSKDRGEDTQYF,TRBJ2-3,-,TRBV28,TRBD1
TGTGCCAGCAGCTTAGGTCAGGGGGCTGTGACCCAGTACTTC,CASSLGQGAVTQYF,TRBJ2-5,-,TRBV7-6,TRBD1
TGTGCCAGCAGCTTAGATAATCCTAACAATGAGCAGTTCTTC,CASSLDNPNNEQFF,TRBJ2-1,-,TRBV7-9,-
TGTGCTAGCAGCTTATTGCTCCTAGCGGGAGTTAATGAGCAGTTCTTC,CASSLLLLAGVNEQFF,TRBJ2-1,-,TRBV7-7,TRBD2
TGTGCCATCAGTGGGGGGGACGGTTCGGCCTACGAGCAGTACTTC,CAISGGDGSAYEQYF,TRBJ2-7,-,TRBV10-3,-
TGTGCCAGCAGTGAGGGACAGGGTGGCGAAAAACTGTTTTTT,CASSEGQGGEKLFF,TRBJ1-4,once,TRBV2,TRBD1
TGTGCCAGCAGTGAAGCGCTTCTAGGGCAGGGGCTAAACTATGGCTACACCTTC,CASSEALLGQGLNYGYTF,TRBJ1-2,-,TRBV2,-
TGCGCCAGCAGCCCCACGGGGGCCTACGAGCAGTACTTC,CASSPTGAYEQYF,TRBJ2-7,-,TRBV5-1,-
TGTGCCAGCAGCGTAGGGAGACCCCGACGGATCAACGAGCAGTACTTC,CASSVGRPRRINEQYF,TRBJ2-7,-,TRBV9,-
TGTGCCACCAGCAGAGGCCTTGACAGGGGGCTTTCCTACGAGCAGTACTTC,CATSRGLDRGLSYEQYF,TRBJ2-7,-,TRBV15,TRBD1
TGCAGCGCCGGATGGGGGCGGGACAGCTCCGAGCAGTACTTC,CSAGWGRDSSEQYF,TRBJ2-7,-,TRBV29-1,-
TGTGCCAGCAGTGAAGCGCTTCCGTGGACTAGCGGTGGCTACGAGCAGTACTTC,CASSEALPWTSGGYEQYF,TRBJ2-7,-,TRBV2,TRBD2
TGTGCCAGCAGTTACCTGGCGGGAGGGGGCACAGATACGCAGTATTTT,CASSYLAGGGTDTQYF,TRBJ2-3,-,TRBV6-5,TRBD2
TGTGCCAGTAGTATAGATAGGGGGGGAATCAAAAACATTCAGTACTTC,CASSIDRGGIKNIQYF,TRBJ2-4,once,TRBV19,-
TGTGCCAGCAGTGTTGGTAGCCACAACTCCTACGAGCAGTACTTC,CASSVGSHNSYEQYF,TRBJ2-7,-,TRBV6-1,-
TGTGCCAGCAGCGTAGGTAGCGGGAGGCGAGGCACAGATACGCAGTATTTT,CASSVGSGRRGTDTQYF,TRBJ2-3,once,TRBV9,TRBD2
TGTGCCAGCAGCCTCCGCAGGGAGGGGAATGGCTACACCTTC,CASSLRREGNGYTF,TRBJ1-2,-,TRBV2,-